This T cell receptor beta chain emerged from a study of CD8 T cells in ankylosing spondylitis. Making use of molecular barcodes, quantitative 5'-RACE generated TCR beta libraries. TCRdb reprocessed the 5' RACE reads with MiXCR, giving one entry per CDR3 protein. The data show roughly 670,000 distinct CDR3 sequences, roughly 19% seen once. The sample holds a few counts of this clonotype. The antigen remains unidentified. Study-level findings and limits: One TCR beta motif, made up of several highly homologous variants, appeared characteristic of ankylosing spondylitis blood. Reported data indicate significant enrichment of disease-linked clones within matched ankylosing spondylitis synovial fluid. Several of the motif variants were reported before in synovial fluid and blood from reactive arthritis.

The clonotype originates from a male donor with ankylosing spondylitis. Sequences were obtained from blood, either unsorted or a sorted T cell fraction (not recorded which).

CDR3 sequence: CSAIGTQSSYEQYF. CDR3 coding DNA: TGCAGTGCAATAGGGACGCAGAGCTCCTACGAGCAGTACTTC. This rearrangement joins TRBV20-1 to TRBJ2-7; tentatively, D is TRBD1 or TRBD2 (5 bases each). Germline loops: CDR1 DFQATT, CDR2 SNEGSKA (reference sequence). This CDR3 contains 14 residues. V was clipped by 6 bases and J by 0 bases, with 15 bases between them.